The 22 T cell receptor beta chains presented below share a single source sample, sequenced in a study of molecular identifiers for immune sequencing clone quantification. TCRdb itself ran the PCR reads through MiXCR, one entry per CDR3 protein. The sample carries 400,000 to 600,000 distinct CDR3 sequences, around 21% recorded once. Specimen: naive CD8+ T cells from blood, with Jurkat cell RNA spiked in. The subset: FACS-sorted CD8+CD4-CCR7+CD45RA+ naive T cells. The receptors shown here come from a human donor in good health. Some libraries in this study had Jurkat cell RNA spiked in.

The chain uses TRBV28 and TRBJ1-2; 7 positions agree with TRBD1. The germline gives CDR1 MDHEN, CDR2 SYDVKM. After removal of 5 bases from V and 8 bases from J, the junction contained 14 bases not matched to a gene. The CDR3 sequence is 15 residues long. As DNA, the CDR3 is TGTGCCAGCAGTCCCCTCGGGACAGTTTATGGCGGCTACACCTTC. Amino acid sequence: CASSPLGTVYGGYTF.

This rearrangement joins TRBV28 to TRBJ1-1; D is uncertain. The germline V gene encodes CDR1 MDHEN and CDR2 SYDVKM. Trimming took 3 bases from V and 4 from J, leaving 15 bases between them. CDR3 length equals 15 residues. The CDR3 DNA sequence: TGTGCCAGCAGTTTTCGAGGACTCATGAGCACTGAAGCTTTCTTT. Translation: CASSFRGLMSTEAFF. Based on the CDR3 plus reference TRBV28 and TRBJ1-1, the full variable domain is DVKVTQSSRYLVKRTGEKVFLECVQDMDHENMFWYRQDPGLGLRLIYFSYDVKMKEKGDIPEGYSVSREKKERFSLILESASTNQTSMYLCASSFRGLMSTEAFFGQGTRLTVV.

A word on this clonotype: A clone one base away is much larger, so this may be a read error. The CDR3 bases are TGCAGTGCTAGCGATATTGCCTACGAGCAGTACTTC. Protein product: CSASDIAYEQYF. The genes are TRBV20-1 and TRBJ2-7; unclear D gene. V lost 3 bases, J lost 2 bases, and 8 bases lay in between. CDR3 size: 12 residues. The germline V gene encodes CDR1 DFQATT and CDR2 SNEGSKA (reference sequence).

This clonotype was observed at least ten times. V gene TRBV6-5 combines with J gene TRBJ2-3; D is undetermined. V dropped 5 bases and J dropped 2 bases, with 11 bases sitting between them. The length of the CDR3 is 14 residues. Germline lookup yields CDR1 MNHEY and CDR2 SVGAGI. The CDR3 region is CASSPSLHTDTQYF. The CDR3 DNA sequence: TGTGCCAGCAGTCCCTCACTCCACACAGATACGCAGTATTTT.

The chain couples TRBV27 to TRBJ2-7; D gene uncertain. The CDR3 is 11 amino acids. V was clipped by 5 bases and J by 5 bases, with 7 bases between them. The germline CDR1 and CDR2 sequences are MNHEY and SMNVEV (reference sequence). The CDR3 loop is CASSRYNEQYF. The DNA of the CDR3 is TGTGCCAGCAGTCGATACAACGAGCAGTACTTC.

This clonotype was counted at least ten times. The CDR3 protein is CASSNRGFGQPQHF. The CDR3 DNA sequence: TGTGCCAGCAGTAACAGGGGATTTGGGCAGCCCCAGCATTTT. The chain combines TRBV28 with TRBJ1-5; 7 nucleotides match TRBD1. Germline V gives CDR1 MDHEN, CDR2 SYDVKM. J gave up 7 bases and V 5 bases, and 8 bases lay outside the gene matches. This CDR3 has 14 residues.

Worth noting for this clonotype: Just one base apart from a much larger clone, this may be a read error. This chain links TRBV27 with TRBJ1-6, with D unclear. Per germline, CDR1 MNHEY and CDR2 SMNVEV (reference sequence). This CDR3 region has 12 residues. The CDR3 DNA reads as TGTGCCGGCAGTTTAGAGGGTCTACCCCTCCACTTT. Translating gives CAGSLEGLPLHF.

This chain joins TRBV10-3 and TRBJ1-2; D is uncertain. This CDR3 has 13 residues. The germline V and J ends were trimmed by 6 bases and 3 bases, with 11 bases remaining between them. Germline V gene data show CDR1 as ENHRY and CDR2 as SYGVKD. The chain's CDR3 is CAIRDGSDYGYTF. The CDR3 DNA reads TGTGCCATCAGGGACGGAAGCGACTATGGCTACACCTTC.

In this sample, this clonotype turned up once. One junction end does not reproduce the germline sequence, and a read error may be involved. The CDR3 DNA sequence: TGCGCCAGCAGCTTGGGAACTGGGACAGCACGATTGAACACTGAAGCTTCCTTT. It encodes CASSLGTGTARLNTEASF. This chain links TRBV5-1 with TRBJ1-1; 7 bases agree with TRBD1. The CDR3 is made up of 18 amino acids. Germline CDR1 and CDR2: SGHRS and YFSETQ.

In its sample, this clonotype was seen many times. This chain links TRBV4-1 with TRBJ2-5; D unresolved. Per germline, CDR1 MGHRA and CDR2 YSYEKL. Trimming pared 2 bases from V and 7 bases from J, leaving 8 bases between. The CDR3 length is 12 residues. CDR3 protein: CASSQPYGTQYF. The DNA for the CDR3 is TGCGCCAGCAGCCAACCGTATGGGACCCAGTACTTC.

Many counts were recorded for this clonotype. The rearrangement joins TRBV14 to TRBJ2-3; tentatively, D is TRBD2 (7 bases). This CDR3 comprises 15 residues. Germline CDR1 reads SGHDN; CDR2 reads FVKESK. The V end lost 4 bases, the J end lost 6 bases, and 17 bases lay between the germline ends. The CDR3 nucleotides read TGTGCCAGCAGCCGTAAAAGGGGGGGCTTTGATACGCAGTATTTT. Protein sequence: CASSRKRGGFDTQYF.

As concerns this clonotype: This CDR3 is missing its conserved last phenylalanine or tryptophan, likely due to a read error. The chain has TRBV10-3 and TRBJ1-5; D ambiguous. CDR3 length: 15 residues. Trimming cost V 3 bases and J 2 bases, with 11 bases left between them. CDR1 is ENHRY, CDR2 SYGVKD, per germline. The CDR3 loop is CAISDVRSGNQPQHL. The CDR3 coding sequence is TGTGCCATCAGTGATGTGAGGTCTGGCAATCAGCCCCAGCATCTT.

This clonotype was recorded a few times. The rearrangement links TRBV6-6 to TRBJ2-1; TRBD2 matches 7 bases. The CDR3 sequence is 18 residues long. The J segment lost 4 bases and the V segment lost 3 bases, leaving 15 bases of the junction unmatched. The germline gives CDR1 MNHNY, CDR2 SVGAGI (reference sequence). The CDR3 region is CASSYKAGDPRIYNEQFF. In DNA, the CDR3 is TGTGCCAGCAGTTATAAGGCGGGGGACCCGAGGATTTACAATGAGCAGTTCTTC.

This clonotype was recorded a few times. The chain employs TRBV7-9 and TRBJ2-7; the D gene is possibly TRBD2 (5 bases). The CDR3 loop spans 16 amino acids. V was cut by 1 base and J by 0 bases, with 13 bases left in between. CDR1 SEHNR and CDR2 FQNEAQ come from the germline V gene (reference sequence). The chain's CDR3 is CASSLGGSGLSYEQYF. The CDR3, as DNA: TGTGCCAGCAGCTTAGGAGGGTCCGGACTCTCCTACGAGCAGTACTTC.

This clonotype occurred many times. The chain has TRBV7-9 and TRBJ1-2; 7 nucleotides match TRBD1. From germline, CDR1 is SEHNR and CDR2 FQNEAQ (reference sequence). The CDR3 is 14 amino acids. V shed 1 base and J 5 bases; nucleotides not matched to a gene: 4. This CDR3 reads CASSLGTGAYGYTF. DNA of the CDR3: TGTGCCAGCAGCTTAGGGACAGGAGCTTATGGCTACACCTTC.

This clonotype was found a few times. The DNA of the CDR3 is TGTGCCAGCAGCTTGACAATTGGGGGCAGGGGAGGCTCTGGGGCCAACGTCCTGACTTTC. Translated: CASSLTIGGRGGSGANVLTF. This chain connects TRBV7-9 to TRBJ2-6; D is possibly TRBD1 or TRBD2 (6 bases each). The CDR3 spans 20 residues. Germline loops: CDR1 SEHNR, CDR2 FQNEAQ (reference sequence). Trimming shortened V by 3 bases and J by 0 bases, and 21 bases separated the two germline ends.

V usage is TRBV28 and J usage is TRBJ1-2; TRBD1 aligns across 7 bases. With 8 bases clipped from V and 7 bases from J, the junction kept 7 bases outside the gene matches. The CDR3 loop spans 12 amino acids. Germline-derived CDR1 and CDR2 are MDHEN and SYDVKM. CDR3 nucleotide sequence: TGTGCCAGCCGAACAGGGGACCGTGGCTACACCTTC. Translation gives CASRTGDRGYTF.

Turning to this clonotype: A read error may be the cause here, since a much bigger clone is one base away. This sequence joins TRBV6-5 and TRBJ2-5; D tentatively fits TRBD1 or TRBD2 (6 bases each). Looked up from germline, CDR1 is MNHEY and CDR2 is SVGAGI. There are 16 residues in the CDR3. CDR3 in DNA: TGTACCAGCAGTTACCAAAGGGGGGCTGGCCAAGAGACCCAGTACTTC. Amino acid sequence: CTSSYQRGAGQETQYF.

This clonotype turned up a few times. The CDR3 DNA is TGCGCCAGCAGCCCCCGTGAGGAGCCCGCAGATACGCAGTATTTT. This gives the protein CASSPREEPADTQYF. The V call is TRBV5-1, the J call TRBJ2-3; D remains unclear. CDR1 is SGHRS, CDR2 YFSETQ, per germline. This CDR3 is built from 15 residues. The ends were cut back, 4 bases at V and 4 bases at J, with 16 bases in the middle. Drawing the rest from reference TRBV5-1 and TRBJ2-3, the complete variable domain is KAGVTQTPRYLIKTRGQQVTLSCSPISGHRSVSWYQQTPGQGLQFLFEYFSETQRNKGNFPGRFSGRQFSNSRSEMNVSTLELGDSALYLCASSPREEPADTQYFGPGTRLTVL.

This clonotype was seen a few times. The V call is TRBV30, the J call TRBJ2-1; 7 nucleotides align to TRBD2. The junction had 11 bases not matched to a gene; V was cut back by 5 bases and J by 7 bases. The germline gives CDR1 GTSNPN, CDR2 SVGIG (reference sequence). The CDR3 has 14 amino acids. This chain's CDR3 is CAWGRGRGFNEQFF. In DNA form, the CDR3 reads TGTGCCTGGGGGCGAGGGCGGGGGTTTAATGAGCAGTTCTTC. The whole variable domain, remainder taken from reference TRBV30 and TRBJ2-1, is SQTIHQWPATLVQPVGSPLSLECTVEGTSNPNLYWYRQAAGRGLQLLFYSVGIGQISSEVPQNLSASRPQDRQFILSSKKLLLSDSGFYLCAWGRGRGFNEQFFGPGTRLTVL.

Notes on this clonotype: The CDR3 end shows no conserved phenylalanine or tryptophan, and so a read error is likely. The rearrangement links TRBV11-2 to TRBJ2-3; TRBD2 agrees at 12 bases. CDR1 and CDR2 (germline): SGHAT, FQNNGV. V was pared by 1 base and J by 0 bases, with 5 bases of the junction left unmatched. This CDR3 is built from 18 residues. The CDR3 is CASSLGLAGGTSTDTQYL. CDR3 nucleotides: TGTGCCAGCAGCTTAGGGCTAGCGGGAGGGACCAGCACAGATACGCAGTATTTA.

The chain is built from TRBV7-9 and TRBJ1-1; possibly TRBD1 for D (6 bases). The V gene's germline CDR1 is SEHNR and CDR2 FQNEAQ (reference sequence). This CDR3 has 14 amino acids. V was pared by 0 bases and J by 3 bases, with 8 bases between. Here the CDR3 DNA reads TGTGCCAGCAGCTTAGCGGCAGGGGACACTGAAGCTTTCTTT. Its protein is CASSLAAGDTEAFF.